This TCR beta chain derives from a study of blood T cells in healthy people across ages. Background on the study: With template switching, about one barcoded beta molecule was captured per two T cells.

It was with a sample-barcoded 5' primer and a J-beta primer mix that a second PCR of roughly 7 to 12 cycles was run. TCRdb recomputed calls from the 5' RACE reads with MiXCR, one row per CDR3 protein. The data contain 1 million or so distinct CDR3 sequences, under 55% of them singletons. As concerns this clonotype: Its antigen remains unidentified.

The CDR3 spans 12 residues. Deletions cut 8 bases from V and 6 bases from J, with 13 bases between. Germline V gene data show CDR1 as SGHVS and CDR2 as FQNEAQ. Whole-study findings and limits: Per million T cells, the diversity of TCR beta decreased roughly linearly as age advanced.

The chain uses TRBV7-8 and TRBJ1-1; no definite D call. The origin of this receptor is an older woman in good health. The specimen was blood. The CDR3: CASGPTGPEAFF. The CDR3 nucleotides are TGTGCCAGCGGACCTACCGGGCCTGAAGCTTTCTTT.